Listed below are T cell receptor beta chains from one sample, sequenced in a study of T cell responses to AZD1222 COVID-19 vaccine. Profiled with immunoSEQ multiplex PCR; TCRdb holds only in-frame clones, not every one. The sample has 140,000 or so clones; around nine tenths are singletons. Sample: peripheral blood, taken on day 0 of AZD1222 vaccination. These receptors originate from an adult in good health. The CDR3 runs from the conserved cysteine through the conserved F or W. The D gene is left open where the match is weak. Only part of the rows carry a size: once, few, many, or a class if the clone is expanded.

TGTGCCAGCAGCCAAGTAAAAGGCCTACCGAGTGAGCAGTTCTTC,CASSQVKGLPSEQFF,TRBJ2-1,.,TRBV14,.
TGCGCCAGCAACAAACAGGGGGGTGACTCTGGGGCCAACGTCCTGACTTTC,CASNKQGGDSGANVLTF,TRBJ2-6,TRBD1,TRBV5-1,.
TGTGCCAGCAGCACAATGTCAGGTGGAGCCTCCTACGAGCAGTACTTC,CASSTMSGGASYEQYF,TRBJ2-7,.,TRBV7-2,.
TGTGCCACCAGCTCCCCCCGCGGGAGGGTCTCCTACGAGCAGTACTTC,CATSSPRGRVSYEQYF,TRBJ2-7,TRBD2,TRBV15,.
TGCGCCAGCAGCCGTATTCCGTTGACCCTTAGCAATCAGCCCCAGCATTTT,CASSRIPLTLSNQPQHF,TRBJ1-5,.,TRBV4-1,.
TGTGCCAGCAGCCCGACTAGCGGTGGCACCGGGGAGCTGTTTTTT,CASSPTSGGTGELFF,TRBJ2-2,TRBD2,TRBV27,.
TGTGCCACGTCATCCCGGGACAGGGATTCCCCCTATGGCTACACCTTC,CATSSRDRDSPYGYTF,TRBJ1-2,TRBD1,TRBV10-3,once
TGTGCCAGTTCCTTGCGGGAGGAGGGCCCAGATACGCAGTATTTT,CASSLREEGPDTQYF,TRBJ2-3,TRBD2,TRBV6-5,.
TGCGCCAGCAGCTCCCTACAGGGGGGCGATGAGCAGTTCTTC,CASSSLQGGDEQFF,TRBJ2-1,TRBD1,TRBV5-1,.
TGTGCCTGGAGTAAGAAAGGGGAGGGCAATCAGCCCCAGCATTTT,CAWSKKGEGNQPQHF,TRBJ1-5,.,TRBV30,.
TGTGCCAGCAGTGAGTGGGGGGACAGGGGATGGTTCGAGCAGTACTTC,CASSEWGDRGWFEQYF,TRBJ2-7,TRBD1,TRBV6-1,.
TGTGCCAGCAGCTTTGGGGTACGGACTCAAGCTTTCTTT,CASSFGVRTQAFF,TRBJ1-1,.,TRBV12-1,.
TGTGCCAGCAGACCTACCCGGGACAGCAATCAGCCCCAGCATTTT,CASRPTRDSNQPQHF,TRBJ1-5,.,TRBV6-5,.